Below are 22 T cell receptor beta chains sequenced from a single sample in a study of tumor-infiltrating lymphocytes in localized non-small cell lung cancer (dated by TCRdb to the early 2020s). Libraries came from the immunoSEQ multiplex PCR assay. Here the immuneACCESS table is served through TCRdb, limited to in-frame sequences with V and J called. Missing clones are a known gap in these copies; in checked studies unresolved V genes cover under half, and the rest lacks a known reason. For this sample the table gives approximately 13,000 clones, of which more than 65% were detected only once. The ten most abundant clones make up roughly 4% of the sample. Sequencing was performed on lung tumor tissue. These receptors were collected from a human donor with non-small cell lung cancer.

The gene calls are TRBV18 and TRBJ1-1; D is unresolved. Trimming cost V 6 bases and J 0 bases, with 8 bases left between them. This CDR3 comprises 13 residues. Germline V gives CDR1 KGHSH, CDR2 LQKENI. CDR3 sequence reads: CASSEGLNTEAFF. CDR3 DNA: TGTGCCAGCTCCGAGGGTTTGAACACTGAAGCTTTCTTT.

This clone was picked up a small number of times. This chain connects TRBV6-4 to TRBJ2-3, with 11 bases lining up with TRBD2. This CDR3 has 16 residues. The germline CDR1 and CDR2 sequences are MRHNA and SNTAGT. With V trimmed by 3 bases and J by 1 base, 3 bases remained unmatched. The CDR3 nucleotides are TGTGCCAGCAGTGAAGGTAGCGGGGGGGGCACAGATACGCAGTATTTT. It encodes CASSEGSGGGTDTQYF.

This chain joins TRBV10-2 and TRBJ2-1; TRBD2 aligns across 8 bases. Germline CDR1 is WSHSY and CDR2 is SAAADI. Trimming took 3 bases from V and 9 from J; bases not matched to a gene: 10. The length of the CDR3 is 15 residues. CDR3 sequence reads: CASSDSSGSFREQFF. The DNA for the CDR3 is TGCGCCAGCAGTGATTCCAGCGGGAGTTTTCGTGAGCAGTTCTTC.

V and J are TRBV29-1 and TRBJ2-1; D is unresolved. Germline values: CDR1 SQVTM, CDR2 ANQGSEA. The ends were cut back, 7 bases at V and 5 bases at J, with 15 bases in the middle. The length of the CDR3 is 13 residues. CDR3: CSGEIRNNNEQFF. CDR3 DNA: TGCAGCGGGGAAATTCGAAACAACAATGAGCAGTTCTTC.

This clone has just a few counts. This sequence joins TRBV7-9 and TRBJ2-1; D gene ambiguous. From germline, CDR1 is SEHNR and CDR2 FQNEAQ (reference sequence). The CDR3 is made up of 13 amino acids. V lost 1 base and J 6 bases, leaving 7 bases between the germline ends. The CDR3 DNA is TGTGCCAGCAGCTTAGACTGGGGCAATGAGCAGTTCTTC. It codes for CASSLDWGNEQFF.

The chain recombines TRBV5-1 with TRBJ1-5; 9 bases fit TRBD1. This CDR3 spans 16 amino acids. Trimming at V came to 0 bases and at J to 4 bases, leaving 5 bases not matched to a gene. The germline gives CDR1 SGHRS, CDR2 YFSETQ. The CDR3 DNA sequence: TGCGCCAGCAGCTTGGGAGAGACAGGGGGTAATCAGCCCCAGCATTTT. Translated, it gives CASSLGETGGNQPQHF.

The V call is TRBV6-1, the J call TRBJ1-2; 7 bases are shared with TRBD1. CDR3 size: 14 residues. Germline V gene sequence: CDR1 MNHNS, CDR2 SASEGT. The V and J ends lost 5 bases and 5 bases, in that order; junction bases with no gene match: 8. The CDR3: CASSPTGSRYGYTF. In DNA, the CDR3 is TGTGCCAGCAGTCCGACAGGGAGTAGGTATGGCTACACCTTC.

There are a few counts of this clone. The rearrangement links TRBV18 to TRBJ2-5; 9 nucleotides align to TRBD1. CDR1 is KGHSH and CDR2 is LQKENI in the germline V gene. There are 15 residues in the CDR3. The V and J ends lost 0 bases and 4 bases, in that order; junction bases with no gene match: 3. The CDR3 sequence: CASSPPGQGGETQYF. The CDR3 DNA reads as TGTGCCAGCTCACCACCGGGACAGGGAGGAGAGACCCAGTACTTC.

The chain is built from TRBV7-9 and TRBJ1-3, with 10 bases identical to TRBD1. This CDR3 has 16 amino acids. Germline V gene sequence: CDR1 SEHNR, CDR2 FQNEAQ (reference sequence). J gave up 2 bases and V 5 bases, and 6 bases lay outside the gene matches. In DNA, the CDR3 is TGTGCCAGCAGCAGTAGGGGACAGGGGACTGGAAACACCATATATTTT. Protein: CASSSRGQGTGNTIYF. Full variable domain (remainder filled in from reference TRBV7-9 and TRBJ1-3): DTGVSQNPRHKITKRGQNVTFRCDPISEHNRLYWYRQTLGQGPEFLTYFQNEAQLEKSRLLSDRFSAERPKGSFSTLEIQRTEQGDSAMYLCASSSRGQGTGNTIYFGEGSWLTVV.

This chain joins TRBV5-4 and TRBJ2-2; TRBD2 matches at 9 bases. Trimming removed 6 bases from V and 2 bases from J; junction bases left unmatched: 14. CDR1 is SGHNT and CDR2 is YYREEE in the germline V gene (reference sequence). The CDR3 has 18 residues. CDR3 bases: TGTGCCAGCAACAACAAGCGGGGGGTGCCTCTTAACACCGGGGAGCTGTTTTTT. Translation gives CASNNKRGVPLNTGELFF. The whole variable domain, filled in from reference TRBV5-4 and TRBJ2-2, reads ETGVTQSPTHLIKTRGQQVTLRCSSQSGHNTVSWYQQALGQGPQFIFQYYREEENGRGNFPPRFSGLQFPNYSSELNVNALELDDSALYLCASNNKRGVPLNTGELFFGEGSRLTVL.

The gene calls are TRBV12-2 and TRBJ1-1; the D segment call TRBD1 is taken from the table without a DNA check. TRBV12-2 corresponds to a pseudogene. The CDR3 is 18 residues long. CDR3 in amino acids: CASRFPGQGARGNTEAFF. The CDR3 DNA follows: TGTGCAAGTCGCTTCCCGGGACAGGGGGCGAGGGGGAACACTGAAGCTTTCTTT.

The chain joins TRBV28 to TRBJ1-2, with 10 positions matching TRBD1. V dropped 4 bases and J dropped 8; count of bases not matched to a gene: 10. The germline gives CDR1 MDHEN, CDR2 SYDVKM. The CDR3 consists of 15 residues. CDR3 sequence reads: CASSSGTGAPRGYTF. In DNA, the CDR3 is TGTGCCAGCAGTTCCGGGACAGGGGCCCCTCGGGGCTACACCTTC.

The chain has TRBV11-2 and TRBJ1-6; 9 nucleotides align to TRBD1. This CDR3 spans 15 amino acids. Germline lookup yields CDR1 SGHAT and CDR2 FQNNGV. The trim removed 5 bases at V and 9 bases at J, leaving 8 bases unmatched. This CDR3 reads CASSLRDRVVSPLHF. CDR3 sequence (DNA): TGTGCCAGCAGCCTCCGGGACAGGGTTGTTTCACCCCTCCACTTT.

The chain combines TRBV7-3 with TRBJ2-1; D gene ambiguous. Germline V gene lookup returns CDR1 SGHTA and CDR2 FQGTGA. There are 13 residues in the CDR3. V lost 5 bases to trimming and J lost 10 bases, with 15 bases between them. CDR3 region: CASSTDPQREQFF. The CDR3 DNA sequence: TGTGCCAGCAGCACGGACCCCCAACGCGAGCAGTTCTTC.

The chain employs TRBV6-1 and TRBJ2-1; no clear D. V lost 3 bases and J 10 bases, leaving 13 bases between the germline ends. CDR3 size: 13 residues. Germline CDR1 is MNHNS and CDR2 is SASEGT. CDR3 bases: TGTGCCAGCAGTGACTCGGAAGGGCGGGAGCAGTTCTTC. It yields the protein CASSDSEGREQFF.

The V and J genes are TRBV6-5 and TRBJ2-7; 9 bases are a match to TRBD1. The CDR3 length is 16 residues. V lost 1 base to trimming and J lost 1 base; unmatched junction nucleotides: 5. Germline V gene sequence: CDR1 MNHEY, CDR2 SVGAGI. In DNA form, the CDR3 reads TGTGCCAGCAGTTACTACACGGGACAGGGATCCTACGAGCAGTACTTC. Its translation: CASSYYTGQGSYEQYF.

The rearrangement uses TRBV6-1 and TRBJ1-1; D remains unclear. V lost 3 bases and J 1 base, leaving 6 bases between the germline ends. The length of the CDR3 is 13 residues. Germline V gene sequence: CDR1 MNHNS, CDR2 SASEGT. CDR3 DNA sequence: TGTGCCAGCAGTGAGCAACCGAACACTGAAGCTTTCTTT. Encoded protein: CASSEQPNTEAFF.

This chain links TRBV7-6 with TRBJ2-3, with 11 positions matching TRBD2. From germline, CDR1 is SGHVS and CDR2 FNYEAQ. The CDR3 totals 16 residues. The V and J ends lost 6 bases and 0 bases, in that order; junction bases with no gene match: 5. The CDR3 spells CASSKTSGASTDTQYF. The CDR3 DNA follows: TGTGCCAGCAGTAAGACTAGCGGGGCTAGCACAGATACGCAGTATTTT. Supplemented by reference TRBV7-6 and TRBJ2-3, the full variable domain reads GAGVSQSPRYKVTKRGQDVALRCDPISGHVSLYWYRQALGQGPEFLTYFNYEAQQDKSGLPNDRFSAERPEGSISTLTIQRTEQRDSAMYRCASSKTSGASTDTQYFGPGTRLTVL.

The chain's CDR3 is CASSLGRITDTQYF. The CDR3 coding sequence is TGTGCCAGCAGCTTAGGGAGAATAACGGATACGCAGTATTTT. The chain has TRBV7-2 and TRBJ2-3; no firm D call. The CDR3 contains 14 residues. Germline values: CDR1 SGHTA, CDR2 FQGNSA. The V gene lost 1 base and the J gene lost 6 bases, with 11 bases spanning the gap.

This clone showed up just once. The chain combines TRBV6-1 with TRBJ1-5; D gene ambiguous. The CDR3 has 13 residues. Trimming left V 7 bases short and J 1 base short, with 8 bases between. From germline, CDR1 is MNHNS and CDR2 SASEGT. As DNA, the CDR3 is TGTGCCAGCAAGCAGCAGAGCAATCAGCCCCAGCATTTT. Encoded protein: CASKQQSNQPQHF.

This clone was seen more than once but under ten times. The genes are TRBV5-6 and TRBJ1-4, with a weak D call TRBD1 (6 bases). The V end was cut by 4 bases, the J end by 0 bases, with 13 bases between. Per germline, CDR1 SGHDT and CDR2 YYEEEE. The CDR3 has 16 amino acids. The DNA of the CDR3 is TGTGCCAGCAGCGGGGGACAAATAGCAACTAATGAAAAACTGTTTTTT. Residues: CASSGGQIATNEKLFF.

This clone has more than one count but fewer than ten. The chain couples TRBV7-9 to TRBJ1-1; D possibly corresponds to TRBD1 (5 bases). V lost 5 bases and J 2 bases, leaving 15 bases between the germline ends. This CDR3 spans 15 amino acids. Germline V CDR1 and CDR2: SEHNR, FQNEAQ (reference sequence). The CDR3, as DNA: TGTGCCAGCAGCCCCACCGACAGAGTAAACACTGAAGCTTTCTTT. This sequence encodes CASSPTDRVNTEAFF.